These 21 T cell receptor beta chains share one sample of origin, sequenced in a study of monozygotic twins with inflammatory bowel disease. TCRdb re-called the 5' RACE reads and shows each CDR3 protein once, DNA omitted. This sample's table reports 330,000 or so distinct CDR3 sequences. Sequenced: blood. The receptors stem from a human donor with ulcerative colitis or Crohn's disease, or a healthy co-twin of an affected twin (not recorded which).

The chain links TRBV5-1 to TRBJ2-2; the TRBD2 assignment by TCRdb is unverifiable without DNA. In germline, CDR1 is SGHRS, CDR2 YFSETQ. There are 15 residues in the CDR3. This CDR3 reads CASRAIEGNTGELFF.

The chain carries TRBV20-1 and TRBJ1-3; TCRdb's D gene call, TRBD1, goes unchecked for lack of DNA. Germline V CDR1 and CDR2: DFQATT, SNEGSKA (reference sequence). The CDR3 is 14 amino acids. CDR3 sequence: CSAGQGVTGNTIYF.

The genes are TRBV5-1 and TRBJ2-3; TCRdb names TRBD2, which stays unverified in the absence of DNA. The CDR3 has 15 residues. The germline gives CDR1 SGHRS, CDR2 YFSETQ. The CDR3 sequence: CASSSTSGNTDTQYF.

This chain uses TRBV25-1 with TRBJ1-1; TCRdb indicates TRBD1, and absent DNA this call remains unverified. The germline V gene encodes CDR1 MGHDK and CDR2 SYGVNS. The CDR3 covers 14 residues. CDR3 in amino acids: CASSATDRQREAFF.

The J gene is TRBJ1-2, the V gene TRBV9. The CDR3 length is 13 residues. Germline CDR1 SGDLS, CDR2 YYNGEE. This chain's CDR3 is CASSVGQNYGYTF.

The chain joins TRBV20-1 to TRBJ1-6; TCRdb gives TRBD1 as the D gene, but with no DNA this cannot be confirmed. Germline CDR1 is DFQATT and CDR2 is SNEGSKA (reference sequence). This CDR3 comprises 16 residues. Here the CDR3 reads CSALDRSSSYNSPLHF.

The chain has TRBV5-1 and TRBJ1-2; absent DNA, TCRdb's TRBD1 call cannot be checked. Germline loops: CDR1 SGHRS, CDR2 YFSETQ. CDR3 length equals 13 residues. This CDR3 reads CASSARTGDGYTF.

This chain links TRBV21-1 with TRBJ2-4; TCRdb calls TRBD1, which cannot be checked without DNA. TRBV21-1 is a pseudogene. The CDR3 is 21 amino acids. CDR3 protein: CASSAVLETGAIPGAKNIQYF.

The chain joins TRBV7-9 to TRBJ1-1; TCRdb gives TRBD1 as the D gene, but with no DNA this cannot be confirmed. Per germline, CDR1 SEHNR and CDR2 FQNEAQ (reference sequence). CDR3 length: 13 amino acids. The CDR3 loop reads CASSQGRDTEAFF.

The V and J genes are TRBV7-9 and TRBJ2-3; TCRdb's assignment of TRBD1 cannot be checked, as there is no DNA. This CDR3 is 16 amino acids long. The germline gives CDR1 SEHNR, CDR2 FQNEAQ (reference sequence). This CDR3 is CASSFPDRGHTDTQYF. Looking up the rest from reference TRBV7-9 and TRBJ2-3 gives the full variable domain: DTGVSQNPRHKITKRGQNVTFRCDPISEHNRLYWYRQTLGQGPEFLTYFQNEAQLEKSRLLSDRFSAERPKGSFSTLEIQRTEQGDSAMYLCASSFPDRGHTDTQYFGPGTRLTVL.

The chain has TRBV20-1 and TRBJ2-7; TCRdb reports TRBD1, a call that lacks DNA to check it against. From germline, CDR1 is DFQATT and CDR2 SNEGSKA (reference sequence). CDR3 size: 15 residues. The CDR3 reads CSAVPPGQGRNEQYF.

V usage is TRBV11-2 and J usage is TRBJ2-3; TCRdb's assignment of TRBD1 cannot be checked, as there is no DNA. Germline CDR1 reads SGHAT; CDR2 reads FQNNGV. This CDR3 has 16 residues. CDR3 amino acids: CASSSGQGGRTDTQYF.

The rearrangement uses TRBV5-1 and TRBJ1-1. Germline CDR1 and CDR2: SGHRS and YFSETQ. This CDR3 contains 15 residues. CDR3 amino acids: CASSLGVQVNTEAFF.

The V gene is TRBV6-2 or TRBV6-3, the J gene TRBJ2-7; TCRdb returns TRBD1, unconfirmable since there is no DNA. Germline V gives CDR1 MNHEY, CDR2 SVGEGT. The CDR3 contains 16 residues. The chain's CDR3 is CASSSPGAGNPYEQYF.

The chain joins TRBV7-9 to TRBJ1-1; without DNA, the TCRdb call of TRBD1 cannot be checked. This CDR3 has 15 amino acids. Germline-derived CDR1 and CDR2 are SEHNR and FQNEAQ (reference sequence). The CDR3 reads CASSLGVLQDTEAFF.

The rearrangement uses TRBV23-1 and TRBJ2-1. TRBV23-1 is reported as an ORF; its role is uncertain. This CDR3 contains 12 residues. This CDR3 reads CAYESSYNEQFF.

V gene TRBV11-2 combines with J gene TRBJ2-5. CDR1 and CDR2 (germline): SGHAT, FQNNGV. This CDR3 has 15 residues. The CDR3 loop reads CASSFVFGSQETQYF.

The rearrangement links TRBV18 to TRBJ2-1. Germline values: CDR1 KGHSH, CDR2 LQKENI. The CDR3 runs to 11 residues. CDR3 amino acids: CASSPSNEQFF.

This sequence joins TRBV20-1 and TRBJ1-6. The CDR3 spans 13 residues. Germline-derived CDR1 and CDR2 are DFQATT and SNEGSKA (reference sequence). The CDR3 sequence is CSGWGSYNSPLHF.

The gene calls are TRBV6-1 and TRBJ2-4; the D call of TRBD1 rests on TCRdb alone, since no DNA is present to check it. CDR1 and CDR2 (germline): MNHNS, SASEGT. This CDR3 has 14 amino acids. CDR3 protein: CATRQGGAFNMQYF.

The rearrangement uses TRBV5-1 and TRBJ1-1. Germline CDR1 SGHRS, CDR2 YFSETQ. CDR3 length: 14 amino acids. The CDR3 loop is CASSLWGAGTEAFF.